This entry lists 30 T cell receptor beta chains sequenced from one sample in a study of OX40 agonist ivuxolimab in advanced cancers. Clones were read by immunoSEQ multiplex PCR, and TCRdb kept only the in-frame ones, dropping some. The data contain just under 60,000 clones, about 90% of them seen just once; the ten biggest clones take up 3% to 4.5%. This material consisted of CD4+ or CD8+ T cells sorted from blood, taken in a trial of the OX40 agonist ivuxolimab. Receptors originate from an adult with an advanced solid tumor such as melanoma, head and neck, liver or kidney cancer.

The V and J genes are TRBV9 and TRBJ2-7, with no clear D. The CDR3 totals 14 residues. Germline assignment: CDR1 SGDLS and CDR2 YYNGEE. V dropped 0 bases and J dropped 4 bases, with 11 bases sitting between them. CDR3 residues: CASSVDSLVYEQYF. In DNA form, the CDR3 reads TGTGCCAGCAGCGTAGACTCCCTTGTTTACGAGCAGTACTTC. The full variable domain, rest sourced from reference TRBV9 and TRBJ2-7, is DSGVTQTPKHLITATGQRVTLRCSPRSGDLSVYWYQQSLDQGLQFLIQYYNGEERAKGNILERFSAQQFPDLHSELNLSSLELGDSALYFCASSVDSLVYEQYFGPGTRLTVT.

This chain connects TRBV5-5 to TRBJ2-2; 8 nucleotides align to TRBD2. CDR3 length: 17 residues. V lost 0 bases to trimming and J lost 6 bases; unmatched junction nucleotides: 10. Germline lookup yields CDR1 SGHKS and CDR2 YYEKEE (reference sequence). In DNA, the CDR3 is TGTGCCAGCAGCTTGGAGTATATTGGACTAGCCGCCGGGGAGCTGTTTTTT. Translating gives CASSLEYIGLAAGELFF.

In nucleotides, the CDR3 is TGTGCCTGGAGTGGCGGACATTACTCCTACGAGCAGTACTTC. As protein: CAWSGGHYSYEQYF. The chain couples TRBV30 to TRBJ2-7, with D possibly TRBD1 on 5 matching bases. CDR1 GTSNPN and CDR2 SVGIG come from the germline V gene (reference sequence). CDR3 length: 14 amino acids. With 1 base removed from V and 0 bases from J, the gap between germline ends came to 10 bases.

The rearrangement uses TRBV19 and TRBJ2-2; 7 positions agree with TRBD2. The V gene's germline CDR1 is LNHDA and CDR2 SQIVND (reference sequence). The CDR3 spans 16 residues. J gave up 7 bases and V 0 bases, and 8 bases lay outside the gene matches. This CDR3 reads CASSIDPGGSYGELFF. The CDR3 DNA reads TGTGCCAGTAGTATAGATCCCGGGGGGTCCTACGGGGAGCTGTTTTTT.

This chain joins TRBV10-3 and TRBJ1-3, with unresolved D. Germline CDR1 reads ENHRY; CDR2 reads SYGVKD. The CDR3 runs 15 residues. Trimming pared 4 bases from V and 0 bases from J, leaving 10 bases between. CDR3 coding DNA: TGTGCCATCAGTGGTCAGCTAAGCTCTGGAAACACCATATATTTT. Translation gives CAISGQLSSGNTIYF.

This chain uses TRBV28 with TRBJ2-7; D is perhaps TRBD1 (6 bases). Germline V gene sequence: CDR1 MDHEN, CDR2 SYDVKM. CDR3 size: 16 residues. The V gene lost 1 base and the J gene lost 7 bases, with 20 bases spanning the gap. CDR3 sequence: CASSLFRGPLHLEQYF. The CDR3 DNA reads as TGTGCCAGCAGTTTATTCAGGGGCCCCCTCCACCTGGAGCAGTACTTC.

V usage is TRBV4-3 and J usage is TRBJ1-5; D unclear. The CDR3 covers 13 residues. Germline lookup yields CDR1 LGHNA and CDR2 YSLEER. The V and J ends lost 0 bases and 11 bases respectively, with 11 bases between them. The CDR3 region has the DNA TGCGCCAGCAGCCAAGATTCGGACGATACCCAGCATTTT. It yields the protein CASSQDSDDTQHF.

The CDR3 region is CASSEIGTGIMDEQYF. The CDR3, as DNA: TGTGCCAGCAGTGAAATTGGGACAGGGATTATGGACGAGCAGTACTTC. The chain combines TRBV2 with TRBJ2-7; 9 bases agree with TRBD1. CDR3 size: 16 residues. Per germline, CDR1 SNHLY and CDR2 FYNNEI. V lost 2 bases and J lost 5; bases outside the gene matches: 10.

This rearrangement joins TRBV27 to TRBJ1-3; possibly TRBD1 for D (5 bases). The V gene lost 5 bases and the J gene lost 1 base, with 9 bases spanning the gap. The CDR3 is 14 amino acids. Germline lookup yields CDR1 MNHEY and CDR2 SMNVEV (reference sequence). This CDR3 is CASSQTASGNTIYF. In nucleotides, the CDR3 is TGTGCCAGCAGTCAGACAGCTTCTGGAAACACCATATATTTT.

The J gene is TRBJ2-3, the V gene TRBV5-1, with TRBD2 matching 7 bases. The CDR3 contains 15 residues. The J segment lost 4 bases and the V segment lost 2 bases, leaving 7 bases of the junction unmatched. Germline CDR1 SGHRS, CDR2 YFSETQ. DNA for the CDR3: TGCGCCAGCAGCTTTTCCAGCGGGGCCTCAGATACGCAGTATTTT. Its translation is CASSFSSGASDTQYF.

V usage is TRBV18 and J usage is TRBJ2-7; 9 bases match TRBD1. The CDR3 consists of 15 residues. The V segment lost 6 bases and the J segment 3 bases; nucleotides outside the gene matches: 9. Germline assignment: CDR1 KGHSH and CDR2 LQKENI. CDR3 DNA sequence: TGTGCCAGCTCGCTTACAGGGGGCGCCAACTACGAGCAGTACTTC. It encodes CASSLTGGANYEQYF.

The rearrangement links TRBV5-1 to TRBJ2-5, with 12 bases matching TRBD2. V shed 4 bases, J shed 2 bases, and the junction held 3 bases outside the gene matches. Germline CDR1 SGHRS, CDR2 YFSETQ. The CDR3 consists of 15 residues. As DNA, the CDR3 is TGCGCCAGCAGCATAGGACTAGCGGGACAAGAGACCCAGTACTTC. Its translation is CASSIGLAGQETQYF.

This chain uses TRBV19 with TRBJ2-2, with TRBD2 as a possible D gene (6 bases). There are 14 residues in the CDR3. In germline, CDR1 is LNHDA, CDR2 SQIVND (reference sequence). With 1 base removed from V and 7 bases from J, the gap between germline ends came to 10 bases. The CDR3 nucleotides read TGTGCCAGTAGTATAGGGGGAGGAATCGGGGAGCTGTTTTTT. Protein sequence: CASSIGGGIGELFF.

The chain recombines TRBV7-9 with TRBJ1-3, with TRBD1 as a possible D gene (5 bases). Trimming shortened V by 2 bases and J by 6 bases, and 11 bases separated the two germline ends. CDR1 SEHNR and CDR2 FQNEAQ come from the germline V gene (reference sequence). The CDR3 totals 14 residues. The CDR3 DNA is TGTGCCAGCAGCTTATATAGGGGAGAAAACACCATATATTTT. Its translation is CASSLYRGENTIYF.

Only one count was recorded for this clone. This chain links TRBV4-2 with TRBJ2-7; a weak D match, TRBD2 (5 bases). This CDR3 contains 15 residues. Germline CDR1 and CDR2: LGHNA and YNFKEQ. V was cut by 0 bases and J by 0 bases, with 9 bases left in between. The CDR3 region is CASSQDTGSSYEQYF. DNA for the CDR3: TGTGCCAGCAGCCAAGATACGGGGAGCTCCTACGAGCAGTACTTC.

This chain connects TRBV19 to TRBJ2-7, with TRBD2 as a possible D gene (5 bases). CDR1 and CDR2 from the germline V gene are LNHDA and SQIVND (reference sequence). The CDR3 runs to 15 residues. V shed 0 bases and J shed 1 base, with 10 bases lying between them. CDR3 coding DNA: TGTGCCAGTAGTATAGAGGCGCTAGCATCCTACGAGCAGTACTTC. Its protein is CASSIEALASYEQYF.

The chain is built from TRBV7-2 and TRBJ2-7; 9 bases align to TRBD1. This CDR3 has 14 residues. Per the germline V gene, CDR1 is SGHTA and CDR2 is FQGNSA. J gave up 5 bases and V 1 base, and 3 bases lay outside the gene matches. CDR3 sequence (DNA): TGTGCCAGCAGCTTAGTTACAGGGGGCAACGAGCAGTACTTC. Protein sequence: CASSLVTGGNEQYF.

V and J are TRBV6-1 and TRBJ2-7; D unclear. V lost 7 bases and J 6 bases, leaving 13 bases between the germline ends. Germline loops: CDR1 MNHNS, CDR2 SASEGT. The CDR3 contains 12 residues. DNA of the CDR3: TGTGCCAGCACTGGCGAGCAAGTCGAGCAGTACTTC. Amino acids: CASTGEQVEQYF.

This rearrangement joins TRBV27 to TRBJ2-1; TRBD2 aligns across 14 bases. Germline lookup yields CDR1 MNHEY and CDR2 SMNVEV (reference sequence). This CDR3 is 15 amino acids long. V trimming: 10 bases; J trimming: 8 bases; junction bases outside the gene matches: 10. CDR3 nucleotides: TGTGCCACCTCATTGGGACTAGCGGGAGAGGATGAGCAGTTCTTC. Encoded protein: CATSLGLAGEDEQFF.

The sample holds one count of this clone. The rearrangement uses TRBV27 and TRBJ2-5; 12 nucleotides agree with TRBD2. The CDR3 length is 16 residues. J was trimmed by 4 bases and V by 4 bases; bases with no gene match: 7. Per germline, CDR1 MNHEY and CDR2 SMNVEV (reference sequence). CDR3 sequence: CASSSQTSGRIETQYF. The CDR3 DNA reads TGTGCCAGCAGTTCTCAGACTAGCGGGAGAATAGAGACCCAGTACTTC.

The rearrangement joins TRBV5-8 to TRBJ1-1; 8 bases are shared with TRBD1. The CDR3 spans 14 residues. Per the germline V gene, CDR1 is SGHTS and CDR2 is YDEGEE. V was clipped by 5 bases and J by 1 base; unmatched bases: 4. The CDR3 bases are TGTGCCAGCAGATTAGGACAGGGGAACACTGAAGCTTTCTTT. It codes for CASRLGQGNTEAFF.

The chain joins TRBV7-2 to TRBJ2-7, with 9 bases lining up with TRBD2. Germline CDR1 SGHTA, CDR2 FQGNSA. The ends lost 8 bases at V and 5 bases at J; junction bases unmatched: 13. The CDR3 is made up of 15 amino acids. CDR3 sequence reads: CASGEGAGGRNEQYF. CDR3 coding DNA: TGTGCCAGCGGCGAGGGGGCGGGAGGGAGGAACGAGCAGTACTTC. Based on the CDR3 plus reference TRBV7-2 and TRBJ2-7, the full variable domain is GAGVSQSPSNKVTEKGKDVELRCDPISGHTALYWYRQSLGQGLEFLIYFQGNSAPDKSGLPSDRFSAERTGGSVSTLTIQRTQQEDSAVYLCASGEGAGGRNEQYFGPGTRLTVT.

The J gene is TRBJ1-1, the V gene TRBV28; D remains unclear. The CDR3 has 14 amino acids. The germline gives CDR1 MDHEN, CDR2 SYDVKM. Trimming pared 1 base from V and 7 bases from J, leaving 13 bases between. Here the CDR3 DNA reads TGTGCCAGCAGTTTATCACGACGGATCGGTGAAGCTTTCTTT. Amino acid sequence: CASSLSRRIGEAFF.

This chain connects TRBV7-9 to TRBJ1-1; unclear D gene. V lost 2 bases, J lost 3 bases, and 7 bases lay in between. Germline CDR1 reads SEHNR; CDR2 reads FQNEAQ (reference sequence). The CDR3 length is 13 residues. DNA of the CDR3: TGTGCCAGCAGCTTAAGGTTCGACACTGAAGCTTTCTTT. Its protein product is CASSLRFDTEAFF. Full variable domain (remainder filled in from reference TRBV7-9 and TRBJ1-1): DTGVSQNPRHKITKRGQNVTFRCDPISEHNRLYWYRQTLGQGPEFLTYFQNEAQLEKSRLLSDRFSAERPKGSFSTLEIQRTEQGDSAMYLCASSLRFDTEAFFGQGTRLTVV.

This chain uses TRBV19 with TRBJ2-4; no reliable D call. This CDR3 contains 16 residues. V was trimmed by 3 bases and J by 0 bases, leaving 12 bases between them. CDR1 is LNHDA, CDR2 SQIVND, per germline (reference sequence). CDR3 nucleotide sequence: TGTGCCAGTAGTATGGCCTCTCCGGTAGCCAAAAACATTCAGTACTTC. It encodes CASSMASPVAKNIQYF.

This chain uses TRBV4-3 with TRBJ2-7; 13 nucleotides agree with TRBD2. The germline V gene encodes CDR1 LGHNA and CDR2 YSLEER. V gave up 0 bases and J gave up 2 bases; unmatched junction bases: 1. This CDR3 is 16 amino acids long. The CDR3 is CASSQDGLAGAYEQYF. CDR3 bases: TGCGCCAGCAGCCAAGATGGACTAGCGGGAGCCTACGAGCAGTACTTC.

CDR3 nucleotides: TGTGCCAGCAGTTTGTACAGGGACTATGGCTACACCTTC. This codes for CASSLYRDYGYTF. The genes are TRBV27 and TRBJ1-2; tentative D call: TRBD1 (6 bases). CDR1 is MNHEY and CDR2 is SMNVEV in the germline V gene (reference sequence). The CDR3 runs 13 residues. V was shortened by 3 bases and J by 3 bases, with 8 bases between the two germline ends.

The rearrangement joins TRBV4-3 to TRBJ2-3; D remains unclear. Trimming removed 0 bases at V and 4 bases at J, with 8 bases between. Germline V gene sequence: CDR1 LGHNA, CDR2 YSLEER. The CDR3 loop spans 14 amino acids. CDR3 loop: CASSQDRGPDTQYF. The CDR3 DNA is TGCGCCAGCAGCCAAGATCGCGGCCCAGATACGCAGTATTTT.

This clone has just a few counts. The V and J genes are TRBV21-1 and TRBJ2-1; TRBD2 is the table's D call and was not checked against the DNA. TRBV21-1 constitutes a pseudogene. The CDR3 consists of 13 residues. The CDR3 loop reads CASSCEAGDEQFF. CDR3 coding DNA: TGTGCCAGCAGTTGCGAAGCGGGCGATGAGCAGTTCTTC.

CDR3 sequence: CASKPLESTDTQYF. The CDR3 DNA is TGTGCCAGCAAACCCCTAGAGAGCACAGATACGCAGTATTTT. The rearrangement links TRBV27 to TRBJ2-3; D call uncertain. CDR1 is MNHEY and CDR2 is SMNVEV in the germline V gene (reference sequence). The CDR3 contains 14 residues. Deletions cut 7 bases from V and 0 bases from J, with 11 bases between.